Listed below are T cell receptor beta chains from one sample, sequenced in a study of CD8+ T cells in alopecia areata. Sequencing used immunoSEQ multiplex PCR; TCRdb keeps in-frame clones, though not all of them. The data show 160,000 or so clones, with approximately 70% seen just once and approximately 10% held by the top ten. The source material was CD8+ T cells sorted from blood, sampled at week 0. The receptors stem from a human donor with alopecia areata. Both conserved end residues are part of each CDR3. The order of the fields is D gene, CDR3 length, clone size, J gene, V gene, CDR3 DNA, CDR3 protein. A D gene is named only where the DNA matches it firmly. A row's size may be missing; if present it is once, few, many or a size class.

. | 13 | . | TRBJ2-7 | TRBV27 | TGTGCCAGCAGTTATCGGGGCCGGGACGAGCAGTACTTC | CASSYRGRDEQYF
. | 15 | . | TRBJ2-5 | TRBV5-1 | TGCGCCAGCAGCTGGGACTCGGAGGACCAAGAGACCCAGTACTTC | CASSWDSEDQETQYF
TRBD2 | 13 | once | TRBJ2-3 | TRBV29-1 | TGCAGCGTTGAGCGGGGGGATTCAGATACGCAGTATTTT | CSVERGDSDTQYF
TRBD2 | 17 | few | TRBJ2-2 | TRBV29-1 | TGCAGCGCTACGGGGACTAGCGGGGGACCGAACACCGGGGAGCTGTTTTTT | CSATGTSGGPNTGELFF
TRBD1 | 15 | . | TRBJ1-1 | TRBV6-5 | TGTGCCAGCAGTTACGGGACAGGGGAGGGGACTGAAGCTTTCTTT | CASSYGTGEGTEAFF
. | 13 | . | TRBJ2-5 | TRBV27 | TGTGCCAGCAGCCAAACAGGGAGCGAGACCCAGTACTTC | CASSQTGSETQYF
. | 16 | . | TRBJ2-3 | TRBV15 | TGTGCCACCAGCAGGACCGCAGAAGGTCCAATGAGTACGCAGTATTTT | CATSRTAEGPMSTQYF
. | 13 | . | TRBJ2-1 | TRBV4-1 | TGCGCCAGCAGCCAGGACGGCGACAATGAGCAGTTCTTC | CASSQDGDNEQFF
. | 13 | . | TRBJ1-5 | TRBV10-3 | TGTGCCATCAGTGTCCAGGGCGGTCAGCCCCAGCATTTT | CAISVQGGQPQHF
. | 12 | . | TRBJ2-1 | TRBV29-1 | TGCAGCGCTAGGGCAGGAAACAATGAGCAGTTCTTC | CSARAGNNEQFF
. | 15 | . | TRBJ1-1 | TRBV2 | TGTGCCAGCGAATCGGGGGAGAGTGGGAACACTGAAGCTTTCTTT | CASESGESGNTEAFF
TRBD1 | 15 | . | TRBJ2-5 | TRBV19 | TGTGCCAGTAGTGAACACCGGGACAGCCAAGAGACCCAGTACTTC | CASSEHRDSQETQYF
. | 11 | . | TRBJ2-3 | TRBV30 | TGTGCCTGGAACGTCGGGGATACGCAGTATTTT | CAWNVGDTQYF
TRBD2 | 13 | . | TRBJ2-1 | TRBV6-5 | TGTGCCAGCAGGCCTAGCGGGGGCGAAAACCAGTTCTTC | CASRPSGGENQFF
TRBD1 | 14 | . | TRBJ2-7 | TRBV5-1 | TGCGCCAGCAGCTTTAAGGCAGGGGGCTTCGAGCAGTACTTC | CASSFKAGGFEQYF
. | 15 | . | TRBJ1-1 | TRBV7-9 | TGTGCCAGCAGCTTAGGCAGGGCGATGAGCACTGAAGCTTTCTTT | CASSLGRAMSTEAFF
. | 11 | . | TRBJ2-7 | TRBV30 | TGTGCCTGGGGGACGGGTTACGAGCAGTACTTC | CAWGTGYEQYF
TRBD1 | 12 | . | TRBJ2-7 | TRBV29-1 | TGCAGCGTTAAGGGGACAGCCTACGAGCAGTACTTC | CSVKGTAYEQYF
. | 16 | . | TRBJ2-3 | TRBV30 | TGTGCCTGGAGTAAGCAACTCCGTATCAGCACAGATACGCAGTATTTT | CAWSKQLRISTDTQYF
TRBD1 | 14 | . | TRBJ1-5 | TRBV30 | TGTGCCTGGTCTTCAGGGGGCGGCAATCAGCCCCAGCATTTT | CAWSSGGGNQPQHF
. | 16 | once | TRBJ2-1 | TRBV27 | TGTGCCAGCAGTCCGCTTATTGGGCCTTTCTACAATGAGCAGTTCTTC | CASSPLIGPFYNEQFF
. | 14 | . | TRBJ1-6 | TRBV27 | TGTGCCAGCAGCTCAGGCCATCTGAATTCACCCCTCCACTTT | CASSSGHLNSPLHF
. | 13 | . | TRBJ1-5 | TRBV2 | TGTGCCAGCAGTGATAACAGCAATCAGCCCCAGCATTTT | CASSDNSNQPQHF
TRBD2 | 15 | . | TRBJ2-5 | TRBV19 | TGTGCCAGTAGCAGATGGACTAGCGGGAGGGAGACCCAGTACTTC | CASSRWTSGRETQYF
TRBD1 | 16 | . | TRBJ2-2 | TRBV4-1 | TGCGCCAGCAGCCAACCGGGACAGGGGGCCCCCGGGGAGCTGTTTTTT | CASSQPGQGAPGELFF
TRBD2 | 19 | . | TRBJ2-6 | TRBV4-2 | TGTGCCAGCAGCCAAGTGACTAGCGGGGCCCCCTCTGGGGCCAACGTCCTGACTTTC | CASSQVTSGAPSGANVLTF
. | 10 | . | TRBJ1-1 | TRBV2 | TGTGCCAGCAGGGGCAGGTATGCTTTCTTT | CASRGRYAFF
TRBD1 | 13 | . | TRBJ1-2 | TRBV2 | TGTGCCAGCCTTGGGACAGACTCTTATGGCTACACCTTC | CASLGTDSYGYTF
TRBD2 | 15 | . | TRBJ2-1 | TRBV29-1 | TGCAGCGTTCTGTCCGGGACTAGCGGGTTTGATGAGCAGTTCTTC | CSVLSGTSGFDEQFF
. | 13 | . | TRBJ1-6 | TRBV4-1 | TGCGCCAGCAGCCGAGGGGATAATTCACCCCTCCACTTT | CASSRGDNSPLHF
. | 13 | few | TRBJ2-1 | TRBV13 | TGTGCCAGCAGCTTAACTAGTGGCAATGAGCAGTTCTTC | CASSLTSGNEQFF
. | 17 | once | TRBJ1-1 | TRBV21-1 | TGTGCCAGCAGCAAAGTTATAAGGGCGACAGGGGTTACTGAAGCTTTCTTT | CASSKVIRATGVTEAFF
TRBD1 | 15 | . | TRBJ1-6 | TRBV15 | TGTGCCACCAGCAGAGGGACAGGGGACAATTCACCCCTCCACTTT | CATSRGTGDNSPLHF
TRBD1 | 15 | few | TRBJ2-5 | TRBV9 | TGTGCCAGCAGCGAACAAGGACAGGGTCGAGAGACCCAGTACTTC | CASSEQGQGRETQYF
. | 10 | few | TRBJ2-1 | TRBV10-2 | TGCGCCAGCAGTGGGAATGAGCAGTTCTTC | CASSGNEQFF
. | 17 | few | TRBJ2-7 | TRBV11-2 | TGTGCCAGCAGCACTGGACAGCCTCCCTTGCCCTCCTACGAGCAGTACTTC | CASSTGQPPLPSYEQYF
TRBD1 | 14 | . | TRBJ2-7 | TRBV12-5 | TGTGCTAGTGGCTTCGGACAGGGGGCTTACGAGCAGTACTTC | CASGFGQGAYEQYF
. | 15 | . | TRBJ2-4 | TRBV4-2 | TGTGCCAGCAGCCAGGGGGATCTAGCCAAAAACATTCAGTACTTC | CASSQGDLAKNIQYF
. | 14 | . | TRBJ2-3 | TRBV27 | TGTGCCAGCAGTACCAGGGGCGCGGCAGATACGCAGTATTTT | CASSTRGAADTQYF
. | 13 | once | TRBJ2-1 | TRBV27 | TGTGCCAGCAGTTTAAAACCCTCGGATGAGCAGTTCTTC | CASSLKPSDEQFF
TRBD2 | 15 | . | TRBJ2-3 | TRBV29-1 | TGCAGCGATAGCGGACTAGCGGGGGGTGAAGATACGCAGTATTTT | CSDSGLAGGEDTQYF
TRBD2 | 14 | . | TRBJ2-3 | TRBV29-1 | TGCAGCGTTGATTTGGGGGGGAGCACAGATACGCAGTATTTT | CSVDLGGSTDTQYF
TRBD1 | 15 | . | TRBJ1-6 | TRBV27 | TGTGCCAGCAGCCTTGTAGGGACAGCAAATTCACCCCTCCACTTT | CASSLVGTANSPLHF
TRBD1 | 14 | . | TRBJ2-7 | TRBV7-2 | TGTGCCAGCAGCTTCGACAGGGCCTCCTACGAGCAGTACTTC | CASSFDRASYEQYF
TRBD1 | 16 | . | TRBJ2-7 | TRBV9 | TGTGCCAGCAGCCCTAGAGAGCGGACAGGGCCCTACGAGCAGTACTTC | CASSPRERTGPYEQYF
. | 16 | . | TRBJ2-7 | TRBV4-2 | TGTGCCAGCAGCCAAGCCCCCTCGCCGCAGTCCTACGAGCAGTACTTC | CASSQAPSPQSYEQYF
. | 14 | . | TRBJ1-5 | TRBV5-4 | TGTGCCAGCAGCTCTGGACCGCGGGTCGCGCCCCAGCATTTT | CASSSGPRVAPQHF
. | 14 | . | TRBJ2-5 | TRBV9 | TGTGCCAGCAGCGTAGAGCTGAACCAAGAGACCCAGTACTTC | CASSVELNQETQYF
. | 12 | . | TRBJ2-7 | TRBV25-1 | TGTGCCAGCAGTGGCAGCACCTACGAGCAGTACTTC | CASSGSTYEQYF
TRBD1 | 16 | few | TRBJ1-5 | TRBV9 | TGTGCCAGCAGCGTAGTAGCCAGGGGGCCTTATCAGCCCCAGCATTTT | CASSVVARGPYQPQHF
. | 13 | . | TRBJ2-3 | TRBV7-3 | TGTGCCAGCAGCTCCCATTGGGGAGATACGCAGTATTTT | CASSSHWGDTQYF
. | 14 | few | TRBJ1-1 | TRBV27 | TGTGCCAGCAGTTTCGGCAATGCGGGCACTGAAGCTTTCTTT | CASSFGNAGTEAFF
. | 15 | . | TRBJ1-6 | TRBV19 | TGTGCCAGTAGTGTCGGAACAGCCGGAAATTCACCCCTCCACTTT | CASSVGTAGNSPLHF
. | 14 | . | TRBJ2-7 | TRBV9 | TGTGCCAGCAGTGGCAGGGAAAATGTCTACGAGCAGTACTTC | CASSGRENVYEQYF
TRBD2 | 14 | . | TRBJ2-2 | TRBV6-5 | TGTGCCAGCAGTTACTCGCGGGGGGCCGGGGAGCTGTTTTTT | CASSYSRGAGELFF